This entry features one T cell receptor (beta chain) sequence. Its antigen is not known. These data belong to a study of shared clonotypes between healthy human individuals. Study-level points and caveats: Donors were few, which limited the genetic and exposure-history diversity represented.

Measured with immunoSEQ multiplex PCR; TCRdb has only the in-frame clones, and not every one. This table holds 550,000 to 750,000 clones, 95% found once. CD45RO-negative CD8 cells positively selected for CCR7 made up the naive population, which excluded terminally differentiated effector memory CD45RA+ cells. This receptor was obtained from a woman aged 25-40 years in good health. Input material: naive CD8+ T cells sorted from blood.

CDR3 amino acids: CASSPQGGEQYF. The CDR3 DNA reads TGTGCCAGTAGTCCCCAGGGAGGTGAGCAGTACTTC. The chain recombines TRBV19 with TRBJ2-7; D may be TRBD2 (6 bases). The germline V and J ends were trimmed by 5 bases and 7 bases, with 12 bases remaining between them. The germline V gene encodes CDR1 LNHDA and CDR2 SQIVND (reference sequence). CDR3 length equals 12 residues. The entire variable domain, with the rest obtained from reference TRBV19 and TRBJ2-7, is as follows: DGGITQSPKYLFRKEGQNVTLSCEQNLNHDAMYWYRQDPGQGLRLIYYSQIVNDFQKGDIAEGYSVSREKKESFPLTVTSAQKNPTAFYLCASSPQGGEQYFGPGTRLTVT.